This T cell receptor beta chain was sequenced for a study of brain T cells in children with intractable seizures. Study-level points and caveats: HCMV serostatus was not known, and viral specificity came from CDR3 similarity only.

Worth noting for this clone: Its specificity is not known.

The table came from immunoSEQ multiplex PCR; TCRdb's copy has only in-frame clones and leaves some out. The table lists 100,000 to 120,000 clones, 94% of them singletons. The sequence was obtained from a boy younger than two with hemimegalencephaly and intractable seizures. This sample comprised peripheral blood, obtained at surgery.

The CDR3 DNA reads TGCGCCAGCAGCCGAAACCGTGCCTCTGGAAACACCATATATTTT. Its protein product is CASSRNRASGNTIYF. This chain joins TRBV5-1 and TRBJ1-3; no firm D call. The ends were cut back, 4 bases at V and 0 bases at J, with 11 bases in the middle. Germline CDR1 and CDR2: SGHRS and YFSETQ. This CDR3 spans 15 amino acids.